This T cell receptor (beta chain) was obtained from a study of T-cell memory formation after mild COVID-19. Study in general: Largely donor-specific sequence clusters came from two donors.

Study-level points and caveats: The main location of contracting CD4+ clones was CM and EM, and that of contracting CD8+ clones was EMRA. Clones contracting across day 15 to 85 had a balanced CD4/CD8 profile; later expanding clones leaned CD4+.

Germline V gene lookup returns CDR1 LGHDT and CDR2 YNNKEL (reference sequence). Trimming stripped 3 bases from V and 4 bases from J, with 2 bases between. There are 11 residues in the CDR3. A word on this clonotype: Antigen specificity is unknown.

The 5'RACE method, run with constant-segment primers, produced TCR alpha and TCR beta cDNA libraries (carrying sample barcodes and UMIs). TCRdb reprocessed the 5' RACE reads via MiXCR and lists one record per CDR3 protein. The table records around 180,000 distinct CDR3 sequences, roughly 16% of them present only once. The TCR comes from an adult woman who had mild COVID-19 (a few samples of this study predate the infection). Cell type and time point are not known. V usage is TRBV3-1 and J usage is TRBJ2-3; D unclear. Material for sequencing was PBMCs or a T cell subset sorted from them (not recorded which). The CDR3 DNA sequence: TGTGCCAGCAGCCACGCAGATACGCAGTATTTT. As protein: CASSHADTQYF.